These 24 T cell receptor beta chains came from one sample sequenced in a study of T cell responses to AZD1222 COVID-19 vaccine. Using immunoSEQ multiplex PCR, the repertoire was profiled, and TCRdb retains in-frame clones only, with some absent. The sample gives about 120,000 clones, 85% to 95% of which show up once; 1.6% is in the top ten. This specimen was peripheral blood, taken 28 days after the second AZD1222 dose. These receptors all come from an adult who received the AZD1222 COVID-19 vaccine.

The rearrangement uses TRBV27 and TRBJ1-3; D remains ambiguous. The CDR3 is 14 amino acids. V was shortened by 6 bases and J by 2 bases, with 11 bases between the two germline ends. The germline CDR1 and CDR2 sequences are MNHEY and SMNVEV (reference sequence). The CDR3 DNA follows: TGTGCCAGCAGGGCAGGAGGGCCTGGAAACACCATATATTTT. Protein sequence: CASRAGGPGNTIYF.

The rearrangement joins TRBV4-2 to TRBJ1-3, with unresolved D. The CDR3 totals 15 residues. V was clipped by 4 bases and J by 0 bases, with 10 bases between them. CDR1 LGHNA and CDR2 YNFKEQ come from the germline V gene. DNA for the CDR3: TGTGCCAGCAGCCCTGACCGCAACTCTGGAAACACCATATATTTT. This codes for CASSPDRNSGNTIYF.

This clone was counted a few times. The chain joins TRBV30 to TRBJ1-2; 12 bases agree with TRBD1. Germline lookup yields CDR1 GTSNPN and CDR2 SVGIG (reference sequence). There are 16 residues in the CDR3. CDR3 loop: CARRGGQGARDYGYTF. CDR3 bases: TGTGCACGAAGAGGGGGACAGGGGGCGCGGGACTATGGCTACACCTTC. The full variable domain, with the rest looked up from reference TRBV30 and TRBJ1-2, is SQTIHQWPATLVQPVGSPLSLECTVEGTSNPNLYWYRQAAGRGLQLLFYSVGIGQISSEVPQNLSASRPQDRQFILSSKKLLLSDSGFYLCARRGGQGARDYGYTFGSGTRLTVV.

V usage is TRBV4-1 and J usage is TRBJ1-2; 8 bases are shared with TRBD1. The germline CDR1 and CDR2 sequences are MGHRA and YSYEKL. J lost 0 bases, V lost 2 bases, and 8 bases had no gene match. This CDR3 region has 17 residues. CDR3 nucleotide sequence: TGCGCCAGCAGCCAACCCACCCTGACAGGGGCTAACTATGGCTACACCTTC. It is translated as CASSQPTLTGANYGYTF.

The J gene is TRBJ2-7, the V gene TRBV28; D is unresolved. Trimming stripped 6 bases from V and 2 bases from J, with 8 bases between. The length of the CDR3 is 12 residues. Germline V gene lookup returns CDR1 MDHEN and CDR2 SYDVKM. The CDR3 protein is CASSPSPYEQYF. CDR3 coding DNA: TGTGCCAGCAGCCCTTCGCCCTACGAGCAGTACTTC.

The chain links TRBV27 to TRBJ1-4; TRBD1 matches 11 bases. This CDR3 has 17 residues. V was clipped by 4 bases and J by 8 bases; unmatched bases: 12. Per the germline V gene, CDR1 is MNHEY and CDR2 is SMNVEV (reference sequence). CDR3 protein: CASSSLRRTGGYEKLFF. CDR3 nucleotides: TGTGCCAGCAGTTCGCTCCGCCGGACAGGGGGCTACGAAAAACTGTTTTTT.

This rearrangement joins TRBV27 to TRBJ1-6, with 7 bases fitting TRBD1. The junction had 6 bases not matched to a gene; V was cut back by 3 bases and J by 7 bases. CDR1 is MNHEY, CDR2 SMNVEV, per germline (reference sequence). The CDR3 is 15 amino acids. Here the CDR3 DNA reads TGTGCCAGCAGTTTTCTCGGACAGGACAATTCACCCCTCCACTTT. This encodes CASSFLGQDNSPLHF.

The J gene is TRBJ2-2, the V gene TRBV4-2, with TRBD2 matching 8 bases. Trimming cost V 1 base and J 5 bases; bases outside gene matches: 6. The CDR3 totals 16 residues. CDR1 and CDR2 (germline): LGHNA, YNFKEQ. This CDR3 reads CASSQGTGGVTGELFF. Here the CDR3 DNA reads TGTGCCAGCAGCCAAGGGACGGGAGGGGTTACCGGGGAGCTGTTTTTT.

Points on this clone: Its ends do not fully match the called genes, so a read error is possible. The chain combines TRBV2 with TRBJ1-3; D may be TRBD1 (5 bases). The germline gives CDR1 SNHLY, CDR2 FYNNEI. CDR3 length equals 11 residues. CDR3 sequence: CASSEVSGGHF. As DNA, the CDR3 is TGTGCCAGCAGTGAAGTTTCTGGGGGACATTTT.

V gene TRBV4-2 combines with J gene TRBJ2-5; no reliable D call. CDR3 length: 15 amino acids. Trimming left V 0 bases short and J 1 base short, with 9 bases between. Germline CDR1 reads LGHNA; CDR2 reads YNFKEQ. In nucleotides, the CDR3 is TGTGCCAGCAGCCAAGATTTCGCGGTCCAAGAGACCCAGTACTTC. Protein product: CASSQDFAVQETQYF.

The chain is built from TRBV2 and TRBJ1-1, with a tentative D call TRBD1 (5 bases). Trimming took 3 bases from V and 4 from J, leaving 15 bases between them. This CDR3 spans 15 amino acids. CDR1 is SNHLY, CDR2 FYNNEI, per germline. The CDR3 reads CASSEDLEGFTEAFF. CDR3 in DNA: TGTGCCAGCAGTGAGGACCTTGAGGGGTTCACTGAAGCTTTCTTT.

This clone occurred once. This chain joins TRBV29-1 and TRBJ2-2, with D perhaps matching TRBD1 (6 bases). Trimming took 7 bases from V and 1 from J, leaving 10 bases between them. The CDR3 loop spans 13 amino acids. CDR1 is SQVTM and CDR2 is ANQGSEA in the germline V gene. The chain's CDR3 is CSAGTQNTGELFF. CDR3 in DNA: TGCAGCGCCGGGACACAGAACACCGGGGAGCTGTTTTTT.

The chain employs TRBV7-9 and TRBJ2-2; maybe TRBD1 (6 bases). The V and J ends lost 4 bases and 0 bases respectively, with 9 bases between them. This CDR3 has 15 amino acids. In germline, CDR1 is SEHNR, CDR2 FQNEAQ (reference sequence). The CDR3 region has the DNA TGTGCCAGCAGCTCCAGGACAGCGAACACCGGGGAGCTGTTTTTT. It specifies CASSSRTANTGELFF.

The chain combines TRBV9 with TRBJ2-7; weak D call: TRBD2 (6 bases). Trimming shortened V by 6 bases and J by 3 bases, and 13 bases separated the two germline ends. Germline V gene lookup returns CDR1 SGDLS and CDR2 YYNGEE. CDR3 length equals 13 residues. CDR3 amino acids: CASTPGDGYEQYF. The DNA of the CDR3 is TGTGCCAGCACCCCGGGGGACGGCTACGAGCAGTACTTC.

This clone was seen a single time. This chain's CDR3 is CASRPATFNEKLFF. The DNA for the CDR3 is TGTGCCAGCCGCCCAGCGACCTTTAATGAAAAACTGTTTTTT. The V call is TRBV25-1, the J call TRBJ1-4; unclear D gene. V was clipped by 8 bases and J by 4 bases, with 14 bases between them. CDR3 length: 14 amino acids. Germline CDR1 reads MGHDK; CDR2 reads SYGVNS. The full variable domain, completed using reference TRBV25-1 and TRBJ1-4, is EADIYQTPRYLVIGTGKKITLECSQTMGHDKMYWYQQDPGMELHLIHYSYGVNSTEKGDLSSESTVSRIRTEHFPLTLESARPSHTSQYLCASRPATFNEKLFFGSGTQLSVL.

This clone was counted only a few times. The chain recombines TRBV7-9 with TRBJ2-3; 9 bases match TRBD2. CDR3 length: 14 residues. CDR1 is SEHNR, CDR2 FQNEAQ, per germline (reference sequence). V gave up 1 base and J gave up 4 bases; unmatched junction bases: 0. This CDR3 reads CASSLVAGADTQYF. The CDR3 nucleotides are TGTGCCAGCAGCTTAGTAGCGGGGGCAGATACGCAGTATTTT.

This sequence joins TRBV29-1 and TRBJ1-5, with D possibly TRBD1 on 6 matching bases. Germline CDR1 and CDR2: SQVTM and ANQGSEA. The V end lost 4 bases, the J end lost 3 bases, and 13 bases lay between the germline ends. The CDR3 is 14 residues long. In nucleotides, the CDR3 is TGCAGCGTTGCGATAGGGGGGACCAATCAGCCCCAGCATTTT. Encoded protein: CSVAIGGTNQPQHF.

The gene calls are TRBV5-6 and TRBJ1-2; D call uncertain. The CDR3 spans 13 residues. Trimming shortened V by 4 bases and J by 6 bases, and 13 bases separated the two germline ends. From germline, CDR1 is SGHDT and CDR2 YYEEEE. The CDR3 DNA reads as TGTGCCAGCAGCCATGCCGCACAAAATGGCTACACCTTC. It yields the protein CASSHAAQNGYTF.

The rearrangement joins TRBV3-1 (or the pseudogene TRBV3-2) to TRBJ2-1, with TRBD2 identical over 10 bases. V lost 5 bases to trimming and J lost 4 bases; unmatched junction nucleotides: 14. Germline-derived CDR1 and CDR2 are LGHDT and YNNKEL (reference sequence). This CDR3 is built from 18 residues. Written as DNA, the CDR3 is TGTGCCAGCAGCTCAAGTGTCCCTAGCGGGAGAATTTACAATGAGCAGTTCTTC. It yields the protein CASSSSVPSGRIYNEQFF.

The chain has TRBV18 and TRBJ2-1, with TRBD2 matching 10 bases. The CDR3 has 14 residues. The germline V gene encodes CDR1 KGHSH and CDR2 LQKENI. The V segment lost 1 base and the J segment 11 bases; nucleotides outside the gene matches: 5. CDR3: CASSPLSSGRQQFF. As DNA, the CDR3 is TGTGCCAGCTCACCACTCTCTAGCGGGAGACAGCAGTTCTTC.

J is TRBJ2-1 and V is TRBV27; D might be TRBD1 or TRBD2, each matching 5 bases. This CDR3 comprises 15 residues. Germline CDR1 is MNHEY and CDR2 is SMNVEV (reference sequence). V was trimmed by 5 bases and J by 4 bases, leaving 15 bases between them. The CDR3 region is CASSPGTGPYNEQFF. The CDR3 DNA sequence: TGTGCCAGCAGTCCCGGGACCGGCCCTTACAATGAGCAGTTCTTC.

The V gene is TRBV5-4, the J gene TRBJ2-3; D perhaps matches TRBD1 (6 bases). Germline CDR1 is SGHNT and CDR2 is YYREEE (reference sequence). There are 13 residues in the CDR3. The ends were cut back, 2 bases at V and 4 bases at J, with 8 bases in the middle. The CDR3 DNA is TGTGCCAGCAGCTTAACAGGGTCAGATACGCAGTATTTT. It specifies CASSLTGSDTQYF.

CDR3 coding DNA: TGCGCCAGCAGCTTACCCCCCGCCCCCGGGACAGGGGTCGTTCAGCCCCAGCATTTT. Residues: CASSLPPAPGTGVVQPQHF. The chain couples TRBV5-1 to TRBJ1-5, with 10 bases identical to TRBD1. Germline assignment: CDR1 SGHRS and CDR2 YFSETQ. The CDR3 spans 19 residues. Germline trimming cut 2 bases from V and 6 bases from J; bases unmatched to any gene: 17.

The CDR3, as DNA: TGTGCCAGCAGCCCCGGTGGCTCCTACACCGGGGAGCTGTTTTTT. This codes for CASSPGGSYTGELFF. The gene calls are TRBV27 and TRBJ2-2; D ambiguous. Trimming shortened V by 6 bases and J by 3 bases, and 14 bases separated the two germline ends. Germline assignment: CDR1 MNHEY and CDR2 SMNVEV (reference sequence). This CDR3 region has 15 residues.